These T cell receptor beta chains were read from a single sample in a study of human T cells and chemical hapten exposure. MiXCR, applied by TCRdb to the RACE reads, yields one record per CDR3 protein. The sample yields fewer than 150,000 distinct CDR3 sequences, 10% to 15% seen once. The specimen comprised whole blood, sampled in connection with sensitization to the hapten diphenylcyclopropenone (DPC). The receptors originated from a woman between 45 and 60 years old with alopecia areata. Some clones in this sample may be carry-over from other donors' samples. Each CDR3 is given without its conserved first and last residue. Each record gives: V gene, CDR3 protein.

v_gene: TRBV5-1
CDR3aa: ASSLRRSLAGESDTQY

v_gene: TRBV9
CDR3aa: ASNRDSYGYT

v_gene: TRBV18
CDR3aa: ASSPGDEQF

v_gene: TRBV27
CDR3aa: ASSLSRSGSQSYEQY

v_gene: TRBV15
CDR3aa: ATSRDNSRPGQPQH

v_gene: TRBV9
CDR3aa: ASSVAGTAQYNEQF

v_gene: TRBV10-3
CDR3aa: AIRASQVAGELF

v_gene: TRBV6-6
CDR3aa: ASSYWGGEAEQY

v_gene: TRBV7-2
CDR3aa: ASSISGTRVRAQY

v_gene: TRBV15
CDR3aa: ATSRREGTDTQY

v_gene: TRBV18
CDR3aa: ASSPPGFSTDTQY

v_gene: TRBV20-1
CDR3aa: SAHVTRTSGRAEKGNEQF

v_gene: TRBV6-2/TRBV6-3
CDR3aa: ASSYSTGDGYT

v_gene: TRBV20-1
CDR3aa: SASRQGGGNSPLH

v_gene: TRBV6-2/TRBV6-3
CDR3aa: ASSTGGLAIDEQF

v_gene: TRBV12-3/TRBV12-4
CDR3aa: ASSFDRVRTEAF

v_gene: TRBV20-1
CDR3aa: SADGRSYEQY

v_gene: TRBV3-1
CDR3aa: ASSQDGGQGVIAQF

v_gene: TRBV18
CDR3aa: ASSPGRELNYGYT

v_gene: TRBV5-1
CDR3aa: ASSLDGMGTDTQY

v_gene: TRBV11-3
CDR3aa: ASSLDGGRTYNEQF

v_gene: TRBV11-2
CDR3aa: VSSLQGFNNEKLF

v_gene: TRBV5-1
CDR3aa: ASSLVGGSSYNEQF